This T cell receptor beta chain was sequenced during a study of OX40 agonist ivuxolimab in advanced cancers. Study summary: At doses from 0.01 to 10 mg/kg, patients were given intravenous ivuxolimab every 2 weeks. Whole-study results and caveats: Compared with CD4+, CD8+ T cells on average had more expanded clones. Which antigen the expanded peripheral T cells recognized is unknown.

About this clone: The antigen is unknown.

Looked up from germline, CDR1 is SGDLS and CDR2 is YYNGEE. Trimming took off 1 base at V and 0 bases at J, with 8 bases between the two ends. The CDR3 contains 15 residues. Peripheral blood came from all dose cohorts at three timepoints. Some clones are missing from TCRdb's copy, which holds only in-frame ones; the method was immunoSEQ multiplex PCR. The profile shows around 85,000 clones, more than 80% of them singletons. The input for sequencing was CD4+ or CD8+ T cells sorted from blood, taken in a trial of the OX40 agonist ivuxolimab. The chain couples TRBV9 to TRBJ2-1; the D is unclear. This TCR derives from an adult with an advanced solid tumor such as melanoma, head and neck, liver or kidney cancer. In nucleotides, the CDR3 is TGTGCCAGCAGCGTAAGTCAGGCCTCCTACAATGAGCAGTTCTTC. This translates into CASSVSQASYNEQFF.